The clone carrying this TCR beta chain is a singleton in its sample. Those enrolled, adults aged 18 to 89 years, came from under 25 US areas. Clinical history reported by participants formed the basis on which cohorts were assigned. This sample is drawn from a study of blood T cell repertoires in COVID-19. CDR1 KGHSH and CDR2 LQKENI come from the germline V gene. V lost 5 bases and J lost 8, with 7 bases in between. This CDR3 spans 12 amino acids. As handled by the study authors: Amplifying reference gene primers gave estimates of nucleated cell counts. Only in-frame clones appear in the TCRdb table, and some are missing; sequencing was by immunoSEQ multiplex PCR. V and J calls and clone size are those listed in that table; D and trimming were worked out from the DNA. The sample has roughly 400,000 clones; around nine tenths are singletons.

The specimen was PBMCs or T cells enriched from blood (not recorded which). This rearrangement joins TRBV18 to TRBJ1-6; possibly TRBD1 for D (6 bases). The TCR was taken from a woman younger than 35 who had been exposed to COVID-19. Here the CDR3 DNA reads TGTGCCAGCTCAAACAGGGATTCACCCCTCCACTTT. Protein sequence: CASSNRDSPLHF.